These 31 T cell receptor beta chains came from one sample sequenced in a study of control samples from healthy donors and cancer patients (dated by TCRdb to 2020 to 2021). Library prep was done by the immunoSEQ multiplex PCR assay. The table was pulled from immuneACCESS by TCRdb, which kept in-frame rearrangements only. Such tables lose some clones; where checked, under half of the loss comes from unresolved V genes, and the rest has no known cause. This sample lists over 200,000 clones; roughly 82% were detected once. Clones ranked in the top ten supply less than 15% of the sample. Sequencing input: PBMCs. The receptor set was obtained from a woman aged 55 to 70 with lung cancer.

This clone was seen only a few times. The chain combines TRBV3-1 (or the pseudogene TRBV3-2) with TRBJ2-7; D unresolved. Between the trimmed V and J ends, which lost 0 bases and 9 bases, there was a span of 9 bases. The CDR3 extends over 12 amino acids. Per germline, CDR1 LGHDT and CDR2 YNNKEL (reference sequence). The CDR3 coding sequence is TGTGCCAGCAGCCAAGACTCGCATTCGCAGTACTTC. Translation gives CASSQDSHSQYF.

The genes are TRBV5-1 and TRBJ1-2; possibly TRBD1 for D (6 bases). The CDR3 sequence is 15 residues long. V shed 4 bases and J shed 0 bases, with 13 bases lying between them. Germline V CDR1 and CDR2: SGHRS, YFSETQ. CDR3 sequence reads: CASSQDPGANYGYTF. The CDR3 DNA follows: TGCGCCAGCAGCCAGGACCCAGGGGCTAACTATGGCTACACCTTC.

This clone showed up just once. V gene TRBV3-1 (or the pseudogene TRBV3-2) combines with J gene TRBJ1-2, with TRBD1 matching 7 bases. This CDR3 has 13 residues. Looked up from germline, CDR1 is LGHDT and CDR2 is YNNKEL (reference sequence). With 3 bases clipped from V and 11 bases from J, the junction kept 9 bases outside the gene matches. The DNA for the CDR3 is TGTGCCAGCAGCCACCGACAGGGTTCCGAATACACCTTC. Translation: CASSHRQGSEYTF.

The J gene is TRBJ2-7, the V gene TRBV2; no clear D gene. The CDR3 extends over 13 amino acids. V was cut by 7 bases and J by 2 bases, with 12 bases left in between. Germline lookup yields CDR1 SNHLY and CDR2 FYNNEI. The DNA of the CDR3 is TGTGCCAGCAAATACGAAGGAACCTACGAGCAGTACTTC. This encodes CASKYEGTYEQYF.

The CDR3 DNA sequence: TGTGCCAGCTCACCGAGTAGAAGCTCCTACGAGCAGTACTTC. It yields the protein CASSPSRSSYEQYF. The rearrangement uses TRBV18 and TRBJ2-7; no reliable D call. Trimming pared 3 bases from V and 0 bases from J, leaving 9 bases between. Germline V gene lookup returns CDR1 KGHSH and CDR2 LQKENI. CDR3 length equals 14 residues.

The rearrangement links TRBV3-1 (or the pseudogene TRBV3-2) to TRBJ1-3, with D maybe TRBD1 (6 bases). V was pared by 0 bases and J by 0 bases, with 18 bases between. Germline V CDR1 and CDR2: LGHDT, YNNKEL (reference sequence). This CDR3 region has 19 residues. CDR3: CASSQDGTRASFSGNTIYF. CDR3 nucleotides: TGTGCCAGCAGCCAAGATGGGACACGGGCTTCTTTCTCTGGAAACACCATATATTTT.

The chain couples TRBV5-1 to TRBJ2-7, with TRBD2 matching 10 bases. J was trimmed by 3 bases and V by 5 bases; bases with no gene match: 5. The CDR3 length is 14 residues. Germline CDR1 SGHRS, CDR2 YFSETQ. The CDR3 region has the DNA TGCGCCAGCAGTGTAGAGCGGGAGGGCTACGAGCAGTACTTC. Its protein product is CASSVEREGYEQYF.

V gene TRBV5-1 combines with J gene TRBJ1-1; possible D gene TRBD1, 5 bases. V was clipped by 2 bases and J by 0 bases, with 8 bases between them. The CDR3 has 14 residues. Per germline, CDR1 SGHRS and CDR2 YFSETQ. This chain's CDR3 is CASSFTRVNTEAFF. In DNA form, the CDR3 reads TGCGCCAGCAGCTTCACCAGGGTGAACACTGAAGCTTTCTTT. Full variable domain (remainder filled in from reference TRBV5-1 and TRBJ1-1): KAGVTQTPRYLIKTRGQQVTLSCSPISGHRSVSWYQQTPGQGLQFLFEYFSETQRNKGNFPGRFSGRQFSNSRSEMNVSTLELGDSALYLCASSFTRVNTEAFFGQGTRLTVV.

This chain joins TRBV18 and TRBJ2-3; 7 bases match TRBD1. Germline loops: CDR1 KGHSH, CDR2 LQKENI. With 5 bases clipped from V and 0 bases from J, the junction kept 5 bases outside the gene matches. The CDR3 runs 15 residues. The CDR3: CASSETGASTDTQYF. The CDR3 DNA sequence: TGTGCCAGCTCAGAAACAGGGGCCAGCACAGATACGCAGTATTTT. The whole variable domain, filled in from reference TRBV18 and TRBJ2-3, reads NAGVMQNPRHLVRRRGQEARLRCSPMKGHSHVYWYRQLPEEGLKFMVYLQKENIIDESGMPKERFSAEFPKEGPSILRIQQVVRGDSAAYFCASSETGASTDTQYFGPGTRLTVL.

This chain joins TRBV2 and TRBJ2-7; TRBD2 aligns across 11 bases. The CDR3 contains 13 residues. Germline values: CDR1 SNHLY, CDR2 FYNNEI. The CDR3: CGSTSGDSYEQYF. As DNA, the CDR3 is TGTGGTTCGACTAGCGGGGACTCCTACGAGCAGTACTTC.

This chain uses TRBV14 with TRBJ1-1; no clear D. Germline-derived CDR1 and CDR2 are SGHDN and FVKESK. V was trimmed by 2 bases and J by 0 bases, leaving 7 bases between them. The CDR3 has 14 residues. CDR3 nucleotide sequence: TGTGCCAGCAGCCAATTTGGTTTGAACACTGAAGCTTTCTTT. Translated, it gives CASSQFGLNTEAFF.

The rearrangement uses TRBV10-1 and TRBJ2-2; no clear D. Trimming removed 1 base from V and 0 bases from J, with 9 bases in between. The CDR3 has 16 residues. Looked up from germline, CDR1 is WNHNN and CDR2 is SYGVQD (reference sequence). The CDR3 DNA reads as TGCGCCAGCAGTGAGTGGGCAGACGCGAACACCGGGGAGCTGTTTTTT. This encodes CASSEWADANTGELFF.

For this clone: This sample also contains other DNA sequences that code for the same CDR3. This chain joins TRBV4-1 and TRBJ1-3, with 11 bases fitting TRBD1. Trimming took 4 bases from V and 7 from J; bases not matched to a gene: 9. Germline assignment: CDR1 MGHRA and CDR2 YSYEKL. The CDR3 is made up of 16 amino acids. The CDR3 DNA reads TGCGCCAGCAGCCCTACCCCCGGGACAGGGGGGAACACCATATATTTT. The encoded protein is CASSPTPGTGGNTIYF.

CDR3 amino acids: CASGGKRLAPSIETQYF. CDR3 sequence (DNA): TGTGCCAGCGGCGGTAAAAGACTAGCGCCCTCCATAGAGACCCAGTACTTC. The V call is TRBV7-9, the J call TRBJ2-5; TRBD2 agrees at 8 bases. CDR3 length: 17 residues. Trimming at V came to 8 bases and at J to 4 bases, leaving 18 bases not matched to a gene. Germline V gene sequence: CDR1 SEHNR, CDR2 FQNEAQ (reference sequence).

The chain uses TRBV3-1 (or the pseudogene TRBV3-2) and TRBJ1-2, with a tentative D call TRBD1 (5 bases). Looked up from germline, CDR1 is LGHDT and CDR2 is YNNKEL (reference sequence). Trimming shortened V by 2 bases and J by 4 bases, and 17 bases separated the two germline ends. The CDR3 is 16 amino acids. This CDR3 reads CASSQPGTGSIYGYTF. DNA of the CDR3: TGTGCCAGCAGCCAACCCGGGACCGGGTCTATCTATGGCTACACCTTC.

The chain couples TRBV18 to TRBJ1-5, with D hard to call. The germline V gene has CDR1 KGHSH and CDR2 LQKENI. With 0 bases removed from V and 7 bases from J, the gap between germline ends came to 13 bases. This CDR3 comprises 15 residues. The CDR3 spells CASSPPWGREQPQHF. The CDR3, as DNA: TGTGCCAGCTCACCACCTTGGGGTCGCGAGCAGCCCCAGCATTTT. The entire variable domain, with the rest obtained from reference TRBV18 and TRBJ1-5, is as follows: NAGVMQNPRHLVRRRGQEARLRCSPMKGHSHVYWYRQLPEEGLKFMVYLQKENIIDESGMPKERFSAEFPKEGPSILRIQQVVRGDSAAYFCASSPPWGREQPQHFGDGTRLSIL.

The chain couples TRBV2 to TRBJ2-3, with D hard to call. V was trimmed by 3 bases and J by 2 bases, leaving 12 bases between them. CDR1 and CDR2 from the germline V gene are SNHLY and FYNNEI. The CDR3 is 15 residues long. The chain's CDR3 is CASSDMTGNTDTQYF. CDR3 nucleotides: TGTGCCAGCAGTGATATGACTGGAAACACAGATACGCAGTATTTT.

This clone has just one count. The chain joins TRBV21-1 to TRBJ2-1; no check of the table's D call, TRBD2, against the DNA was made. TRBV21-1 is termed a pseudogene. The length of the CDR3 is 16 residues. CDR3 residues: CASSSTPRGRAREQFF. Here the CDR3 DNA reads TGTGCCAGCAGCTCCACCCCTAGGGGGAGGGCCAGGGAGCAGTTCTTC.

V usage is TRBV29-1 and J usage is TRBJ2-7, with D tentatively TRBD2 (5 bases). Germline V gene data show CDR1 as SQVTM and CDR2 as ANQGSEA. V lost 5 bases, J lost 2 bases, and 7 bases lay in between. The CDR3 consists of 11 residues. The CDR3 DNA sequence: TGCAGCGTTCGGGGAACCTACGAGCAGTACTTC. Its protein is CSVRGTYEQYF.

This clone turned up a few times. V usage is TRBV19 and J usage is TRBJ1-1; TRBD1 aligns across 7 bases. Germline trimming cut 5 bases from V and 1 base from J; bases unmatched to any gene: 7. The CDR3 spans 15 residues. Germline CDR1 reads LNHDA; CDR2 reads SQIVND (reference sequence). DNA for the CDR3: TGTGCCAGTAGTTTGAATGGACAGGCGAACACTGAAGCTTTCTTT. Translation: CASSLNGQANTEAFF.

The chain carries TRBV10-3 and TRBJ1-5; 8 nucleotides align to TRBD1. The CDR3 is made up of 14 amino acids. V lost 4 bases, J lost 2 bases, and 1 base stayed unmatched. Germline values: CDR1 ENHRY, CDR2 SYGVKD. DNA for the CDR3: TGTGCCATCAGTGCGGGACAGGGCAATCAGCCCCAGCATTTT. Protein sequence: CAISAGQGNQPQHF.

This sequence joins TRBV9 and TRBJ2-7; 11 nucleotides match TRBD2. This CDR3 contains 16 residues. In germline, CDR1 is SGDLS, CDR2 YYNGEE. J lost 5 bases, V lost 3 bases, and 10 bases had no gene match. The DNA of the CDR3 is TGTGCCAGCAGCGCACTCCCTAGCGGGAGGATCCACGAGCAGTACTTC. Its protein product is CASSALPSGRIHEQYF.

V and J are TRBV29-1 and TRBJ2-7; 11 nucleotides match TRBD2. The CDR3 is 16 residues long. From germline, CDR1 is SQVTM and CDR2 ANQGSEA. The V gene end was trimmed by 4 bases and the J gene end by 0 bases; junction bases not matched to a gene: 8. The CDR3 loop is CSVAGTSGTSSYEQYF. DNA for the CDR3: TGCAGCGTTGCCGGGACTAGCGGTACTAGCTCCTACGAGCAGTACTTC.

This clone was seen a few times. V and J are TRBV21-1 and TRBJ2-1; the D segment call TRBD2 is taken from the table without a DNA check. TRBV21-1 is a recognized pseudogene. This CDR3 has 17 residues. CDR3 nucleotides: TGTGCCAGCAGCAAATTTACTAGCGGACTCTCCTACAATGAGCAGTTCTTC. It yields the protein CASSKFTSGLSYNEQFF.

The chain has TRBV30 and TRBJ1-6; 8 positions match TRBD1. The CDR3 has 13 residues. From germline, CDR1 is GTSNPN and CDR2 SVGIG (reference sequence). The V segment lost 1 base and the J segment 7 bases; nucleotides outside the gene matches: 0. The DNA of the CDR3 is TGTGCCTGGAGTGGACAGGGGAATTCACCCCTCCACTTT. Protein product: CAWSGQGNSPLHF. Full variable domain (missing parts from reference TRBV30 and TRBJ1-6): SQTIHQWPATLVQPVGSPLSLECTVEGTSNPNLYWYRQAAGRGLQLLFYSVGIGQISSEVPQNLSASRPQDRQFILSSKKLLLSDSGFYLCAWSGQGNSPLHFGNGTRLTVT.

This sequence joins TRBV7-2 and TRBJ2-5; TRBD2 matches 8 bases. The trim removed 3 bases at V and 4 bases at J, leaving 1 base unmatched. CDR3 length: 13 amino acids. Germline V CDR1 and CDR2: SGHTA, FQGNSA. CDR3 coding DNA: TGTGCCAGCAGCTTGAGCGGGGGAGAGACCCAGTACTTC. Encoded protein: CASSLSGGETQYF.

DNA for the CDR3: TGTGCCAGCAGTCCGGGACGGTTGACCGCAGATACGCAGTATTTT. Protein sequence: CASSPGRLTADTQYF. This rearrangement joins TRBV2 to TRBJ2-3; either TRBD1 or TRBD2 may supply D (5 bases each). V was trimmed by 5 bases and J by 4 bases, leaving 16 bases between them. Per the germline V gene, CDR1 is SNHLY and CDR2 is FYNNEI. The CDR3 is made up of 15 amino acids.

V is TRBV6-5 and J is TRBJ2-7, with 9 bases that match TRBD2. The germline V gene has CDR1 MNHEY and CDR2 SVGAGI. The CDR3 is made up of 15 amino acids. The ends lost 5 bases at V and 4 bases at J; junction bases unmatched: 9. This CDR3 is CASSPHESGGYEQYF. The CDR3 bases are TGTGCCAGCAGTCCCCACGAAAGCGGGGGGTACGAGCAGTACTTC.

V is TRBV5-4 and J is TRBJ2-2; a weak D match, TRBD2 (5 bases). There are 13 residues in the CDR3. V was shortened by 4 bases and J by 7 bases, with 11 bases between the two germline ends. Germline CDR1 reads SGHNT; CDR2 reads YYREEE (reference sequence). In DNA form, the CDR3 reads TGTGCCAGCAGCCTGGAGGTGGGCGGGGAGCTGTTTTTT. It translates to CASSLEVGGELFF.

This clone appeared a few times. The chain has TRBV19 and TRBJ2-7; 11 nucleotides align to TRBD1. The junction had 5 bases not matched to a gene; V was cut back by 10 bases and J by 3 bases. This CDR3 spans 13 amino acids. From germline, CDR1 is LNHDA and CDR2 SQIVND (reference sequence). The CDR3 loop is CATRDRGDYEQYF. The CDR3 DNA is TGTGCCACTCGGGACAGGGGGGACTACGAGCAGTACTTC. Full variable domain (outside the CDR3, taken from reference TRBV19 and TRBJ2-7): DGGITQSPKYLFRKEGQNVTLSCEQNLNHDAMYWYRQDPGQGLRLIYYSQIVNDFQKGDIAEGYSVSREKKESFPLTVTSAQKNPTAFYLCATRDRGDYEQYFGPGTRLTVT.

This clone was detected only a few times. Germline and junction disagree at one end, which may indicate a read error. Other DNA sequences in the same sample also yield this CDR3. V gene TRBV18 combines with J gene TRBJ1-1, with D possibly being TRBD1 (6 bases). Germline-derived CDR1 and CDR2 are KGHSH and LQKENI. The CDR3 loop spans 13 amino acids. CDR3 protein: CASSPQGNTEAFF. The CDR3 region has the DNA TGTGCCAGCTCCCCACAGGGAAACACTGAAGCTTTCTTT.